This TCR beta chain was identified during a study of cytomegalovirus exposure and HLA in healthy donors. Study conclusions and caveats: A later analysis associated 15,000 to 20,000 TCR beta sequences with HLA alleles at a 0.05 false discovery rate. Reports showed the classifier diagnosing cytomegalovirus status with high specificity and sensitivity.

As to this clone: The antigen is not known.

The PCR had 60 Vbeta and 13 Jbeta primers. As processed by the authors: A follow-up analysis tallied 65 million to 80 million unique TCR beta chains, 8.5 million to 14 million shared. Profiled with immunoSEQ multiplex PCR; TCRdb holds only in-frame clones, not every one. D and trimming were read from the DNA, whereas the V and J calls and clone size are those reported in that table. The top ten hold roughly 1.4% of the sample, which has about 160,000 clones, approximately 84% seen once. This CDR3 has 14 residues. V dropped 3 bases and J dropped 2 bases, with 11 bases sitting between them. The germline V gene has CDR1 MNHEY and CDR2 SMNVEV (reference sequence).

The TCR comes from a man aged 45-65 years in good health and CMV-seropositive. This rearrangement joins TRBV27 to TRBJ2-7; tentatively, D is TRBD2 (6 bases). The sequencing input was PBMCs. The CDR3 loop reads CASSFPGETYEQYF. The CDR3 coding sequence is TGTGCCAGCAGTTTTCCGGGGGAAACCTACGAGCAGTACTTC.